This T cell receptor (beta chain) was documented in a study of CD8 T cells in ankylosing spondylitis. This clonotype was detected a few times. Its cognate antigen is unknown. Broader study findings: Some motif variants had been reported before (in reactive arthritis synovial fluid and blood). Ankylosing spondylitis blood appeared to carry a characteristic TCR beta motif of seven to nine highly homologous variants. As for the disease-linked clones, they showed a CD8+ phenotype and occurred at relatively low frequencies in peripheral blood. Matched ankylosing spondylitis synovial fluid reportedly showed significant enrichment of disease-linked clones.

Researchers built TCR beta libraries using quantitative 5'-RACE with molecular barcodes. MiXCR, applied by TCRdb to the 5' RACE reads, yields one record per CDR3 protein. In the table there are about 330,000 distinct CDR3 sequences, 6.5% to 10% of which are singletons. Looked up from germline, CDR1 is SGHRS and CDR2 is YFSETQ. Trimming shortened V by 2 bases and J by 0 bases, and 15 bases separated the two germline ends. This CDR3 is built from 17 residues. This chain links TRBV5-1 with TRBJ2-1; unclear D gene. Input material: blood, either unsorted or a sorted T cell fraction (not recorded which). The receptor was isolated from a male donor with ankylosing spondylitis. Here the CDR3 reads CASSFGSAGLSYNEQFF. In DNA form, the CDR3 reads TGCGCCAGCAGCTTCGGGTCAGCAGGTCTCTCCTACAATGAGCAGTTCTTC. Based on the CDR3 plus reference TRBV5-1 and TRBJ2-1, the full variable domain is KAGVTQTPRYLIKTRGQQVTLSCSPISGHRSVSWYQQTPGQGLQFLFEYFSETQRNKGNFPGRFSGRQFSNSRSEMNVSTLELGDSALYLCASSFGSAGLSYNEQFFGPGTRLTVL.